The 32 T cell receptor beta chains in this list originate from one sample, sequenced in a study of patients and donors after allogeneic stem cell transplantation. TCRdb called the RT-PCR reads again in MiXCR, with one record for every CDR3 protein. The repertoire holds fewer than 500,000 distinct CDR3 sequences, with approximately 16% as singletons. Sequencing input: blood, either unsorted or a sorted T cell fraction (not recorded which). These receptors all stem from a human donor who was either an allogeneic HSCT recipient or a stem cell or donor lymphocyte infusion donor (not recorded which). It is not recorded whose cells these are; they may come from a transplant donor.

This clonotype has ten or more counts. The chain joins TRBV12-3 or TRBV12-4 to TRBJ2-1; D gene unclear. Trimming took off 6 bases at V and 7 bases at J, with 19 bases between the two ends. The CDR3 contains 15 residues. CDR3 DNA sequence: TGTGCCAGCAGACCGCCCCAGAGTCCAAGGAATGAGCAGTTCTTC. Protein: CASRPPQSPRNEQFF.

This clonotype was seen more than once but under ten times. The genes are TRBV12-3 or TRBV12-4 and TRBJ2-3; TRBD1 is a possible D gene (6 bases). The V gene lost 1 base and the J gene lost 2 bases, with 7 bases spanning the gap. The CDR3 length is 14 residues. For the CDR3, the DNA is TGTGCCAGCAGTTTAGGGGGGCCCACAGATACGCAGTATTTT. It codes for CASSLGGPTDTQYF.

This clonotype has just a few counts. Here the CDR3 reads CASSLWKGLYNEQFF. For the CDR3, the DNA is TGTGCCAGCAGCTTGTGGAAGGGGCTCTACAATGAGCAGTTCTTC. V usage is TRBV5-8 and J usage is TRBJ2-1, with a possible D match to TRBD1 (5 bases). Germline V lookup: CDR1 SGHTS, CDR2 YDEGEE. This CDR3 region has 15 residues. V lost 1 base and J 3 bases, leaving 11 bases between the germline ends.

The chain is built from TRBV19 and TRBJ2-1, with 9 bases identical to TRBD2. The CDR3 extends over 16 amino acids. Germline CDR1 is LNHDA and CDR2 is SQIVND (reference sequence). The V and J ends lost 3 bases and 7 bases, in that order; junction bases with no gene match: 10. The CDR3 loop reads CASSIRPGLAGNEQFF. CDR3 nucleotides: TGTGCCAGTAGTATCCGCCCGGGACTAGCCGGGAATGAGCAGTTCTTC. Full variable domain (missing parts from reference TRBV19 and TRBJ2-1): DGGITQSPKYLFRKEGQNVTLSCEQNLNHDAMYWYRQDPGQGLRLIYYSQIVNDFQKGDIAEGYSVSREKKESFPLTVTSAQKNPTAFYLCASSIRPGLAGNEQFFGPGTRLTVL.

This clonotype has at least ten counts. The rearrangement joins TRBV2 to TRBJ2-1; 9 bases agree with TRBD2. This CDR3 contains 13 residues. V shed 6 bases and J 7 bases; nucleotides not matched to a gene: 4. The germline V gene has CDR1 SNHLY and CDR2 FYNNEI. CDR3 coding DNA: TGTGCCAGCAGGCTAGCGGGGACAAATGAGCAGTTCTTC. It yields the protein CASRLAGTNEQFF.

This clonotype came up many times. V usage is TRBV6-2 or TRBV6-3 and J usage is TRBJ2-2; D may be TRBD1 (6 bases). CDR3 size: 15 residues. The V end was cut by 6 bases, the J end by 2 bases, with 13 bases between. Germline CDR1 and CDR2: MNHEY and SVGEGT. CDR3 sequence (DNA): TGTGCCAGCAGCAGGGGACACTCTAACACCGGGGAGCTGTTTTTT. Its translation: CASSRGHSNTGELFF.

This clonotype was counted only a few times. The chain employs TRBV30 and TRBJ2-7; TRBD1 is a possible D gene (5 bases). CDR1 and CDR2 from the germline V gene are GTSNPN and SVGIG (reference sequence). The CDR3 is 12 residues long. Trimming stripped 1 base from V and 1 base from J, with 5 bases between. The CDR3 loop reads CAWSGQSYEQYF. The CDR3 nucleotides read TGTGCCTGGAGTGGACAGTCCTACGAGCAGTACTTC.

This clonotype came up many times. The chain is built from TRBV4-1 and TRBJ1-3; tentatively, D is TRBD1 (6 bases). CDR3 size: 15 residues. V shed 4 bases and J shed 4 bases, with 14 bases lying between them. Germline values: CDR1 MGHRA, CDR2 YSYEKL. The CDR3 DNA sequence: TGCGCCAGCAGCCGGCAACAGGGACCCGGAAACACCATATATTTT. Translated: CASSRQQGPGNTIYF.

V is TRBV20-1 and J is TRBJ1-4; D perhaps matches TRBD1 (5 bases). V was shortened by 6 bases and J by 8 bases, with 10 bases between the two germline ends. The CDR3 spans 11 residues. Germline CDR1 reads DFQATT; CDR2 reads SNEGSKA (reference sequence). CDR3 in amino acids: CSASGAEKLFF. The CDR3 coding sequence is TGCAGTGCCAGCGGGGCGGAAAAACTGTTTTTT.

As regards this clonotype: Possible read error: a much larger clone is one base away. V usage is TRBV7-9 and J usage is TRBJ1-4; D is uncertain. CDR3 length equals 11 residues. Germline CDR1 reads SEHNR; CDR2 reads FQNEAQ (reference sequence). Trimming shortened V by 5 bases and J by 2 bases, and 0 bases separated the two germline ends. The CDR3 DNA sequence: TGTGCCAGCAGCACTAATGAAAAACTGTTTTTT. It codes for CASSTNEKLFF.

This sequence joins TRBV4-3 and TRBJ1-1; possibly TRBD1 for D (5 bases). The V gene lost 0 bases and the J gene lost 1 base, with 12 bases spanning the gap. The V gene's germline CDR1 is LGHNA and CDR2 YSLEER. This CDR3 comprises 16 residues. The CDR3 DNA reads as TGCGCCAGCAGCCAAGATGGAAGGGGTTGGAACACTGAAGCTTTCTTT. This sequence encodes CASSQDGRGWNTEAFF.

The chain combines TRBV28 with TRBJ1-1; D call uncertain. Germline lookup yields CDR1 MDHEN and CDR2 SYDVKM. CDR3 size: 15 residues. Trimming cost V 3 bases and J 4 bases, with 15 bases left between them. CDR3 protein: CASSFWAGVGTEAFF. The CDR3 bases are TGTGCCAGCAGTTTTTGGGCCGGGGTCGGCACTGAAGCTTTCTTT.

The chain has TRBV27 and TRBJ1-5, with a weak D call TRBD1 (6 bases). The CDR3 extends over 17 amino acids. V was shortened by 3 bases and J by 1 base, with 16 bases between the two germline ends. The germline CDR1 and CDR2 sequences are MNHEY and SMNVEV (reference sequence). This CDR3 reads CASSFTPSTGSNQPQHF. For the CDR3, the DNA is TGTGCCAGCAGTTTCACCCCCTCGACAGGAAGCAATCAGCCCCAGCATTTT.

V is TRBV20-1 and J is TRBJ2-1, with D perhaps matching TRBD1 (8 bases). V was pared by 5 bases and J by 5 bases, with 16 bases between. CDR3 length: 14 amino acids. In germline, CDR1 is DFQATT, CDR2 SNEGSKA (reference sequence). CDR3 DNA: TGCAGTGCTCAAGCGGGACAGGTCGACAATGAGCAGTTCTTC. This codes for CSAQAGQVDNEQFF.

This clonotype was seen a few times. Written as DNA, the CDR3 is TGTGCCATCAGTGAGGGAGAGAGTGAAAAACTGTTTTTT. It is translated as CAISEGESEKLFF. V gene TRBV10-3 combines with J gene TRBJ1-4; no clear D. The CDR3 is made up of 13 amino acids. V was shortened by 2 bases and J by 7 bases, with 8 bases between the two germline ends. Germline CDR1 reads ENHRY; CDR2 reads SYGVKD.

The chain couples TRBV4-3 to TRBJ2-3; TRBD1 aligns across 8 bases. Unmatched junction bases numbered 5, after V lost 5 bases and J lost 1 base. CDR3 size: 15 residues. Germline-derived CDR1 and CDR2 are LGHNA and YSLEER. CDR3 sequence reads: CASSSQGAGTDTQYF. The CDR3 region has the DNA TGCGCCAGCAGCTCGCAGGGGGCTGGCACAGATACGCAGTATTTT.

This clonotype was seen only a few times. The V and J genes are TRBV6-1 and TRBJ2-7; 8 nucleotides line up with TRBD1. Unmatched junction bases numbered 11, after V lost 4 bases and J lost 3 bases. This CDR3 has 16 residues. Germline CDR1 reads MNHNS; CDR2 reads SASEGT. CDR3: CASSVLPGQDGYEQYF. The CDR3 region has the DNA TGTGCCAGCAGTGTCCTACCGGGACAGGACGGCTACGAGCAGTACTTC.

This clonotype showed up just a few times. The genes are TRBV18 and TRBJ2-2; tentatively, D is TRBD2 (5 bases). Germline V lookup: CDR1 KGHSH, CDR2 LQKENI. This CDR3 is built from 14 residues. V was trimmed by 4 bases and J by 1 base, leaving 7 bases between them. The CDR3 DNA follows: TGTGCCAGCTCACTAGCGAGGAACACCGGGGAGCTGTTTTTT. This sequence encodes CASSLARNTGELFF. The full variable domain, in which reference TRBV18 and TRBJ2-2 provide the parts outside the CDR3, is NAGVMQNPRHLVRRRGQEARLRCSPMKGHSHVYWYRQLPEEGLKFMVYLQKENIIDESGMPKERFSAEFPKEGPSILRIQQVVRGDSAAYFCASSLARNTGELFFGEGSRLTVL.

The chain recombines TRBV12-3 or TRBV12-4 with TRBJ2-5; 8 bases agree with TRBD1. CDR3 length: 14 amino acids. With 6 bases clipped from V and 0 bases from J, the junction kept 3 bases outside the gene matches. The CDR3 loop reads CASSRTGNQETQYF. CDR3 nucleotides: TGTGCCAGCAGCCGGACAGGGAACCAAGAGACCCAGTACTTC.

V usage is TRBV24-1 and J usage is TRBJ2-1, with 13 bases identical to TRBD2. Germline CDR1 KGHDR, CDR2 SFDVKD. V dropped 4 bases and J dropped 7; count of bases not matched to a gene: 6. CDR3 length: 16 residues. DNA of the CDR3: TGTGCCACCAGTGAGTTGACTAGCGGGAGGTTAAATGAGCAGTTCTTC. It is translated as CATSELTSGRLNEQFF.

This clonotype was found a few times. CDR3 coding DNA: TGTGCCAGCAGTTATACTGCTACAGAGGAGTTCTTC. This encodes CASSYTATEEFF. The chain couples TRBV5-6 to TRBJ2-1; no clear D gene. The CDR3 sequence is 12 residues long. Looked up from germline, CDR1 is SGHDT and CDR2 is YYEEEE. The V and J ends lost 5 bases and 14 bases respectively, with 17 bases between them.

This clonotype was detected ten times or more. In DNA, the CDR3 is TGCAGTGCTATAACAGGGAGAACCGGGGAGCTGTTTTTT. Amino acid sequence: CSAITGRTGELFF. This chain connects TRBV20-1 to TRBJ2-2, with a tentative D call TRBD1 (6 bases). This CDR3 has 13 residues. The V end was cut by 4 bases, the J end by 5 bases, with 11 bases between. Germline lookup yields CDR1 DFQATT and CDR2 SNEGSKA (reference sequence).

This clonotype was found many times. The J gene is TRBJ1-6, the V gene TRBV4-1, with 10 positions matching TRBD1. V dropped 2 bases and J dropped 5; count of bases not matched to a gene: 3. Germline CDR1 is MGHRA and CDR2 is YSYEKL. The CDR3 runs 16 residues. The DNA for the CDR3 is TGCGCCAGCAGCCAACCGGGACAGGGGAATAATTCACCCCTCCACTTT. Amino acid sequence: CASSQPGQGNNSPLHF.

This chain links TRBV12-3 or TRBV12-4 with TRBJ2-7; 13 nucleotides line up with TRBD2. V gave up 6 bases and J gave up 0 bases; unmatched junction bases: 2. This CDR3 contains 15 residues. CDR3 coding DNA: TGTGCCAGCAGGAGGACTAGCGGGGGCTCCTACGAGCAGTACTTC. This encodes CASRRTSGGSYEQYF.

The sample holds a few counts of this clonotype. The chain carries TRBV12-3 or TRBV12-4 and TRBJ2-1, with 7 bases fitting TRBD2. V was pared by 4 bases and J by 1 base, with 10 bases of the junction left unmatched. The CDR3 is 17 residues long. The CDR3 here is CASSSPRTSGSYNEQFF. The CDR3 region has the DNA TGTGCCAGCAGTTCCCCGCGGACTAGTGGTTCCTACAATGAGCAGTTCTTC.

The V call is TRBV24-1, the J call TRBJ2-5, with 12 bases aligning to TRBD2. V gave up 3 bases and J gave up 3 bases; unmatched junction bases: 7. CDR1 is KGHDR, CDR2 SFDVKD, per germline. The CDR3 extends over 17 amino acids. Here the CDR3 DNA reads TGTGCCACCAGTGATCTCAAACGGACTAGCGGGAAAGAGACCCAGTACTTC. The encoded protein is CATSDLKRTSGKETQYF.

Turning to this clonotype: This may be a read error: a much more frequent sequence differs by one nucleotide. The chain recombines TRBV12-3 or TRBV12-4 with TRBJ2-3; 7 bases are shared with TRBD2. The CDR3 has 17 amino acids. Here the CDR3 reads CASSSVPHLTSTDMQYF. The CDR3 DNA reads as TGTGCCAGCAGTTCCGTCCCGCACCTGACTAGCACAGATATGCAGTATTTT.

There are a few counts of this clonotype. The chain links TRBV7-3 to TRBJ2-1, with 7 bases that match TRBD2. The CDR3 contains 15 residues. Germline values: CDR1 SGHTA, CDR2 FQGTGA. V was clipped by 3 bases and J by 8 bases; unmatched bases: 10. CDR3 bases: TGTGCCAGCAGCTTTCGCGGGAGTAATTTCGATGAGCAGTTCTTC. Encoded protein: CASSFRGSNFDEQFF.

This clonotype is a singleton in its sample. The CDR3 protein is CASSLGTGIYEQYF. The CDR3 bases are TGCGCCAGCAGCTTGGGGACAGGGATTTACGAGCAGTACTTC. J is TRBJ2-7 and V is TRBV5-1, with TRBD1 matching over 8 bases. CDR1 is SGHRS and CDR2 is YFSETQ in the germline V gene. J was trimmed by 4 bases and V by 0 bases; bases with no gene match: 3. CDR3 length equals 14 residues.

The chain combines TRBV5-1 with TRBJ2-2; D not resolved. Germline lookup yields CDR1 SGHRS and CDR2 YFSETQ. V lost 5 bases, J lost 0 bases, and 8 bases lay in between. The CDR3 has 14 amino acids. CDR3 sequence reads: CASSRSANTGELFF. The DNA of the CDR3 is TGCGCCAGCAGTCGGTCAGCGAACACCGGGGAGCTGTTTTTT.

This clonotype occurred a few times. The V call is TRBV2, the J call TRBJ2-3, with a weak D call TRBD2 (6 bases). CDR1 is SNHLY and CDR2 is FYNNEI in the germline V gene. Trimming pared 4 bases from V and 1 base from J, leaving 12 bases between. The CDR3 has 15 residues. CDR3 region: CASSVETRRTDTQYF. CDR3 nucleotide sequence: TGTGCCAGCAGTGTGGAGACTAGGCGCACAGATACGCAGTATTTT.

The V gene is TRBV20-1, the J gene TRBJ2-1, with a tentative D call TRBD1 (6 bases). CDR1 is DFQATT, CDR2 SNEGSKA, per germline (reference sequence). Trimming pared 0 bases from V and 4 bases from J, leaving 16 bases between. CDR3 length: 16 residues. CDR3 in DNA: TGCAGTGCTAGAGATAGGCGGCAGGGGCCATACAATGAGCAGTTCTTC. Its protein product is CSARDRRQGPYNEQFF.